These 8 T cell receptor beta chains were sequenced from one sample in a study of identical twins. TCRdb redid the calling of the 5' RACE reads with MiXCR, one entry per CDR3 protein. The data hold some 260,000 distinct CDR3 sequences, with over 13% observed a single time. Source material: memory (CD45RO+) T cells sorted from blood. Source of these receptors: a young woman in good health.

The V call is TRBV12-3 or TRBV12-4, the J call TRBJ2-3; D possibly uses TRBD1 or TRBD2 (5 bases each). V was cut by 2 bases and J by 2 bases, with 11 bases left in between. The CDR3 consists of 15 residues. The CDR3 region is CASSLYRDDTDTQYF. In DNA, the CDR3 is TGTGCCAGCAGTTTATATAGGGACGACACAGATACGCAGTATTTT.

The V and J genes are TRBV27 and TRBJ2-2, with D hard to call. The length of the CDR3 is 13 residues. The germline CDR1 and CDR2 sequences are MNHEY and SMNVEV (reference sequence). V dropped 6 bases and J dropped 4 bases, with 9 bases sitting between them. CDR3 nucleotides: TGTGCCAGCAGCCCACGGTTCACCGGGGAGCTGTTTTTT. Encoded protein: CASSPRFTGELFF.

The chain joins TRBV4-1 to TRBJ2-1; a possible D gene is TRBD2 (5 bases). Between the trimmed V and J ends, which lost 6 bases and 0 bases, there was a span of 18 bases. Germline CDR1 MGHRA, CDR2 YSYEKL. The CDR3 totals 17 residues. CDR3 DNA sequence: TGCGCCAGCAGGAGTCTTGCGGGCTTAAGCTCCTACAATGAGCAGTTCTTC. Amino acids: CASRSLAGLSSYNEQFF.

This rearrangement joins TRBV6-6 to TRBJ2-3; perhaps TRBD1 as D (6 bases). With 1 base removed from V and 8 bases from J, the gap between germline ends came to 10 bases. The germline V gene encodes CDR1 MNHNY and CDR2 SVGAGI (reference sequence). The CDR3 consists of 13 residues. CDR3 nucleotides: TGTGCCAGCAGTTACTTGCTAGGGGGTACGCAGTATTTT. This encodes CASSYLLGGTQYF.

CDR3 bases: TGTGCCAGCAGCGTCCTTTCGGGACAGTTCGCTGGCTACACCTTC. It specifies CASSVLSGQFAGYTF. This chain links TRBV7-9 with TRBJ1-2; 7 positions match TRBD1. Unmatched junction bases numbered 13, after V lost 5 bases and J lost 7 bases. The germline CDR1 and CDR2 sequences are SEHNR and FQNEAQ (reference sequence). The CDR3 covers 15 residues.

This chain connects TRBV24-1 to TRBJ2-5; tentatively, D is TRBD2 (6 bases). V gave up 1 base and J gave up 5 bases, with 28 bases separating them. The CDR3 contains 20 residues. CDR1 and CDR2 (germline): KGHDR, SFDVKD. The CDR3 reads CATSDFFADWDFHFFETQYF. The CDR3 DNA sequence: TGTGCCACCAGTGATTTCTTTGCGGATTGGGACTTCCATTTTTTCGAGACCCAGTACTTC.

This chain joins TRBV20-1 and TRBJ2-2, with 8 nucleotides matching TRBD2. The CDR3 is 14 residues long. Germline loops: CDR1 DFQATT, CDR2 SNEGSKA (reference sequence). After removal of 4 bases from V and 4 bases from J, the junction contained 5 bases not matched to a gene. CDR3: CSATGLALTGELFF. DNA for the CDR3: TGCAGTGCTACCGGACTAGCTCTCACCGGGGAGCTGTTTTTT.

This clonotype was seen at least ten times. The V and J genes are TRBV4-3 and TRBJ2-7; 10 nucleotides align to TRBD2. This CDR3 has 16 amino acids. Germline-derived CDR1 and CDR2 are LGHNA and YSLEER. After removal of 4 bases from V and 4 bases from J, the junction contained 10 bases not matched to a gene. CDR3 sequence: CASSREAGTSAYEQYF. The CDR3 DNA is TGCGCCAGCAGCCGGGAAGCCGGGACTAGCGCTTACGAGCAGTACTTC.